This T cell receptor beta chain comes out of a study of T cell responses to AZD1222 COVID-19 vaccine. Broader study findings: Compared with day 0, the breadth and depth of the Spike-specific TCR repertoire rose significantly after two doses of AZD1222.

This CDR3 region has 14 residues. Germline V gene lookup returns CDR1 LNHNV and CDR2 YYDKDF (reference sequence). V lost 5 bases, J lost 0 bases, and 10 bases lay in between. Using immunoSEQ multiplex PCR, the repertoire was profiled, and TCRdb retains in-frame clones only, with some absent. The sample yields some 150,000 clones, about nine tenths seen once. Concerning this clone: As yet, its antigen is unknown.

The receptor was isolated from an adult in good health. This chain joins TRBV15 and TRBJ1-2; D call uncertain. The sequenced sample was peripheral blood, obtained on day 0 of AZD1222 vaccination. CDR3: CATSRAASNYGYTF. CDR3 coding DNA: TGTGCCACCAGCCGGGCGGCCTCTAACTATGGCTACACCTTC.